This T cell receptor beta chain was observed in a study of cytomegalovirus exposure and HLA in healthy donors (dated by TCRdb to 2016 to 2017). Notes on the research overall: An earlier analysis of fewer than 750 of the donors reported 250 to 350 Gb of sequence data and around 120 million unique TCR beta sequences obtained from around 190 million T cells. Donor age, sex, ethnicity and CMV serostatus were compiled together with the repertoire data. An early release that covered roughly 600 HLA-typed donors contained approximately 300 gigabases of sequencing data and tens of millions of unique TCR sequences. Of the approximately 400 genotyped donors, around 81% fell in the genetic ancestry cluster associated with self-reported Caucasian donors. HLA typing covered class I and class II loci at four-digit resolution. Using immunosequencing, the study profiled T cell repertoires from about 650 subjects and related those repertoires to cytomegalovirus serostatus. Among almost 400 genotyped donors of the cohort, an average of approximately 250,000 unique TCR beta nucleotide sequences were sequenced per donor, roughly 18% of them non-productive. Besides the first cohort of some 670 subjects, a separate validation cohort made up of some 110 different subjects was used. The study aimed to test whether cataloging public T cell receptors could reveal signatures of past pathogen exposure. A later analysis re-examined previously published TCR beta repertoires from several hundred donors and added high-resolution HLA genotyping to investigate patterns of TCR occurrence. Genome-wide SNP genotypes for about 60% of the 666 donors were used in a later genetic analysis, which treated that subset as a discovery cohort. An earlier analysis of fewer than 750 of the donors used high-throughput TCR beta sequencing to judge whether each TCR beta V gene segment behaved as functional or pseudogenic. High-throughput TCR immunosequencing, statistical association of individual TCRs with disease status, and machine learning were combined to predict cytomegalovirus infection status. Several DR-DQ haplotypes were treated as single units for association and clustering because of strong linkage in the cohort. Typing coverage varied by locus: roughly 629-630 donors for A, B, C, DRB1 and DQB1; roughly 560 for DQA1; approximately 570 for DPA1; around 490 for DPB1. In the later analysis, no new phenotypic data were used to find candidate immune exposures; instead, reliance was placed on TCR beta sequences and their occurrence across donors. All discovery cohort repertoires had been generated on a single sequencing platform.

Library prep was done by the immunoSEQ multiplex PCR assay. A mixture of 60 forward primers for TCR Vbeta segments and 13 reverse primers for TCR Jbeta segments was used in the multiplex PCR. Amplification of the CDR3 region of rearranged TCR beta genes was performed with a multiplex PCR assay on genomic DNA. The Illumina HiSeq System was used to sequence the amplified TCR beta libraries as 87-base-pair reads. The paper's data handling went like this. Across the 670 or so repertoires, a later analysis counted tens of millions of unique TCR beta chains, approximately 10 million of which were shared by at least two donors. To remove PCR and sequencing errors, raw reads were error-corrected and collapsed into unique sequences using a nearest-neighbor algorithm that merged closely related sequences. Alignment of CDR3 sequences to IMGT reference sequences was used to assign V, D and J gene segments. For a sequence to be retained, a match of at least six nucleotides was required to both a V gene segment and a J gene segment. A rearrangement was called productive if the CDR3 had no stop codons and remained in frame with V and J, and every other rearrangement was called non-productive. CDR3 was defined by IMGT convention, running from the second conserved V-encoded cysteine to the conserved J-encoded phenylalanine. The earlier analysis of about 610 of the donors excluded sequences that lacked an unambiguous match to a single V gene segment. In an earlier analysis of approximately 500 of the donors, a V segment was called functional when productive rearrangements were above 56.7%, and segregating when the standard deviation between donors exceeded 5%. A statistical classification framework was built to diagnose cytomegalovirus status from the catalog of TCR beta chain sequences. In a later analysis, V and J genes were assigned by comparing TCR nucleotide sequences against IMGT/GENE-DB human TR gene sequences. A later analysis assigned CDR3 sequences and most-parsimonious VDJ recombination scenarios with the TCRdist pipeline. In a later analysis, each TCR beta chain was defined by its CDR3 amino acid sequence together with its V-gene family, and reads lacking a unique V-gene family were excluded. To address suspected cross-contamination and a sequencing artifact, a later analysis removed roughly 640 highly shared, low-generation-probability nucleotide sequences. A later analysis calculated a clonal expansion index for each public chain from normalized within-repertoire ranks of inferred template counts. A later analysis computed generation probabilities with a VDJ recombination model fitted to out-of-frame rearrangements, and checked the results against IGoR. In a later analysis, hypergeometric tests were used to score TCR-TCR, TCR-HLA and TCR-CMV co-occurrence, with a repertoire-size bias correction applied to TCR pairs. In a later analysis, false discovery rates were estimated by permuting HLA or CMV assignments 20 times. In a later analysis, co-occurring TCRs were grouped using DBSCAN, and TCRdist sequence similarity was added for clustering within HLA-allele-positive subsets. Co-occurrence clustering excluded repertoires with fewer than 30,000 or more than 120,000 public chains, plus five with anomalous nucleotide sharing. TCRdb carries this immuneACCESS record with in-frame sequences only. Its versions omit some clonotypes, under half of them owing to an unresolved V gene in the studies checked, with the rest unexplained. The V and J calls and the clone size are those of that table, but D and trimming were determined from the DNA. The table held for this sample gives about 160,000 clones. The ten largest clones take up 1% to 1.5% of the sample.

For this clone: Its antigen target is currently unknown.

In total, 500 to 700 healthy bone marrow donors made up the cohort. All cohort members were sampled while nominally healthy, although unrecorded immune exposures were likely present. The donor tested CMV seronegative and was one of the 352 seronegative cohort members. A peripheral blood sample was collected from each donor, and TCR beta sequencing was performed on peripheral blood mononuclear cells. Genomic DNA was extracted from the blood cell samples with the Qiagen DNeasy Blood Extraction Kit. Overall study results and their limits: The cohort was sequenced for TCR beta chains only, and without alpha or paired-chain data the features that could be detected were limited. Roughly uniform sequencing depth across donors was assumed in presence/absence analyses, although this assumption may not hold. Assigning TCR associations to individual alleles was difficult when HLA alleles, especially DR and DQ, strongly co-occurred. The classifier was reported to diagnose cytomegalovirus status with high specificity and sensitivity in both the original cohort and the validation cohort. Over 15 rarely observed V segments, including chromosome 9 orphons, were excluded from the earlier analysis of about 500 of the donors because counts were too low. In a later analysis, HLA-associated TCR beta chains showed more clonal expansion and lower generation probabilities than non-associated chains that were equally common. HLA typing was unavailable for some donors at each locus, so association tests used only the typed subset. Most CMV-associated TCR beta chains appeared to be HLA-restricted in a later analysis, and the HLA associations seemed to be driven largely by CMV exposure. Most TCR sequences were seen in very few donors, while some public TCRs were found in many individuals. The authors suggested that the approach could potentially be generalized to other disease states and immunological phenotypes. CMV serostatus was the only immune exposure information available for the cohort. In a later genetic analysis, fewer N-insertions in productive TCRs were reported among donors in an Asian-associated ancestry cluster than the 666-donor mean. Some IMGT-functional V segments, including TRBV6-2 and TRBV6-3, could not be told apart with the 87-base-pair reads, so those segments were excluded. An association between a missense DCLRE1C variant and V-gene and J-gene trimming of TCR beta chains was found in a later genetic analysis and replicated in an independent cohort. Correlated functional status among segregating V segments might be attributable to linkage disequilibrium, but an unknown experimental factor could not be ruled out. In an earlier analysis of approximately 590 of the donors, most TCR beta V segments were observed in productive rearrangements about 90% or about 30% of the time, broadly matching IMGT annotations. A later analysis found that TCR association rates varied across HLA loci, with DRB1 alleles showing the most associated TCRs and HLA-C alleles the fewest. In vitro tests confirmed that three of the cytomegalovirus-associated TCR beta chains recognize cytomegalovirus antigens. According to a later analysis, parvovirus B19, influenza, CMV and Epstein-Barr virus appeared linked to several top co-occurrence clusters. In a later analysis, 16,951 TCR beta sequences were associated with specific HLA alleles at a false discovery rate of 0.05. A total of roughly 160 TCR beta chains were listed by the study as associated with cytomegalovirus. The sequencing pipeline was judged likely to have produced a cluster of highly shared sequence variants as a technical artifact. A further reported finding was that TCR beta sequences accurately predicted the HLA-A and HLA-B alleles for most subjects in the first cohort.

The CDR3 sequence holds 14 residues, the cysteine and phenylalanine included. The kept DNA is CDR3 alone, 42 bases in frame from the first base. CDR1 and CDR2, looked up from the germline V gene, are SNHLY and FYNNEI. The V and J ends are trimmed by 3 bases and 4 bases, leaving 12 bases between them. The sequence was obtained from a woman in her sixties or seventies in good health and CMV-seronegative. The chain is assembled from TRBV2 and TRBJ1-2; the D segment cannot be called with confidence. The sample consisted of PBMCs. The DNA is TGTGCCAGCAGTGATTTTTTCGGGGTCTATGGCTACACCTTC. Translated, it reads CASSDFFGVYGYTF.